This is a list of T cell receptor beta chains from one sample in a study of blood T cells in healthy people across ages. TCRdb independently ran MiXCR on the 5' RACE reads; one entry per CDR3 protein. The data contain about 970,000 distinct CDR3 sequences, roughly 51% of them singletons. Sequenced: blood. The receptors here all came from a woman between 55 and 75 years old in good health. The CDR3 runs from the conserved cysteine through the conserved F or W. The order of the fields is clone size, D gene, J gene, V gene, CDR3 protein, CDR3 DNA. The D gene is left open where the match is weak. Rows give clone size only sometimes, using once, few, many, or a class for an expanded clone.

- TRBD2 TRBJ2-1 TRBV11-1 CASTLAGGRTEQFF TGTGCCAGCACGCTAGCGGGAGGGCGGACTGAGCAGTTCTTC
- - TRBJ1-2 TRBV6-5 CASSVQGTAQRGYTF TGTGCCAGCAGTGTACAGGGTACCGCCCAACGTGGCTACACCTTC
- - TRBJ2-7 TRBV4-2 CASSRENRGASYEQYF TGTGCCAGCAGCCGAGAGAATAGGGGGGCCTCCTACGAGCAGTACTTC
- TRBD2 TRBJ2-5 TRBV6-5 CASSGTSATGEQYF TGTGCCAGCAGTGGAACTAGCGCCACGGGTGAGCAGTACTTC
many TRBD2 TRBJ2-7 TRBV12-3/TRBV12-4 CASSFSSGVYEQYF TGTGCCAGCAGTTTTTCTAGCGGGGTCTACGAGCAGTACTTC
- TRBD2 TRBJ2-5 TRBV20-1 CSARGGGTVAGAETQYF TGCAGTGCTAGAGGTGGAGGGACGGTAGCGGGAGCAGAGACCCAGTACTTC
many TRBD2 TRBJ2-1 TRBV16 CASSLSGTGYNEQFF TGTGCCAGCAGCCTAAGCGGGACTGGGTACAATGAGCAGTTCTTC
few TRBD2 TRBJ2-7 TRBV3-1 CASSNRLAGGSYEQYF TGTGCCAGCAGCAACAGACTAGCGGGAGGCTCCTACGAGCAGTACTTC
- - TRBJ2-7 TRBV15 CATSRVRSYEQYF TGTGCCACCAGCCGGGTAAGGTCCTACGAGCAGTACTTC
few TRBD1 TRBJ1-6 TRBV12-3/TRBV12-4 CASSLGDRAPSPLHF TGTGCCAGCAGTTTAGGGGACAGGGCTCCCTCACCCCTCCACTTT
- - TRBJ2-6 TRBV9 CASSVISGFGANVLTF TGTGCCAGCAGCGTAATTTCCGGATTTGGGGCCAACGTCCTGACTTTC
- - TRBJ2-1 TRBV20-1 CSAREGPRREQFF TGCAGTGCTAGAGAAGGTCCCAGGCGTGAGCAGTTCTTC
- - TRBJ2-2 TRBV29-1 CSVVSAPGELFF TGCAGCGTTGTCTCAGCCCCCGGGGAGCTGTTTTTT
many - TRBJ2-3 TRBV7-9 CASSLDGGPTVEQYF TGTGCCAGCAGCTTAGACGGTGGTCCGACCGTGGAGCAGTATTTT